A selection of T cell receptor beta chains follows, all from one sample in a study of molecular identifiers for immune sequencing clone quantification. TCRdb itself ran the PCR reads through MiXCR, one entry per CDR3 protein. Among 490,000 or so distinct CDR3 sequences listed, 20% to 25% were seen once. Specimen: naive CD8+ T cells from blood, with Jurkat cell RNA spiked in. Receptors were obtained from a human donor in good health. Some libraries in this study had Jurkat cell RNA spiked in. CDR3s include the opening cysteine and the closing phenylalanine or tryptophan. The D gene is left open where the match is weak. Expanded clones are given a class, and other clones once, few, many or no size at all.

cdr3_nt: TGTGCCAGCAGCTTGGCGGGGAAATCAGATACGCAGTATTTT
cdr3_aa: CASSLAGKSDTQYF
j_call: TRBJ2-3
d_call: -
v_call: TRBV7-9
clone_size: many

cdr3_nt: TGCGCCAGCAGCGGGGGTATCGACACTGAAGCTTTCTTT
cdr3_aa: CASSGGIDTEAFF
j_call: TRBJ1-1
d_call: -
v_call: TRBV5-1
clone_size: many

cdr3_nt: TGCAGAGCCCTCGGCCAGGGGACTAGCACCACAGATACGCAGTATTTT
cdr3_aa: CRALGQGTSTTDTQYF
j_call: TRBJ2-3
d_call: TRBD2
v_call: TRBV20-1
clone_size: few

cdr3_nt: TGCGCCAGCAGTGAGCCCCGTCAGGGAAAAGAGACCCAGTACTTC
cdr3_aa: CASSEPRQGKETQYF
j_call: TRBJ2-5
d_call: -
v_call: TRBV10-2
clone_size: many

cdr3_nt: TGTGCCAGTAGTTCGTGGGTCCTAAATCAGCCCCAGCATTTT
cdr3_aa: CASSSWVLNQPQHF
j_call: TRBJ1-5
d_call: -
v_call: TRBV19
clone_size: -

cdr3_nt: TGTGCCAGCAGCCAAGATATCAGGTTAGAGACCCAGTACTTC
cdr3_aa: CASSQDIRLETQYF
j_call: TRBJ2-5
d_call: -
v_call: TRBV3-1
clone_size: few

cdr3_nt: TGTGCCAGCAGCCCGTCTAGTGGGACAGGTTCCTACGAGCAGTACTTC
cdr3_aa: CASSPSSGTGSYEQYF
j_call: TRBJ2-7
d_call: TRBD1
v_call: TRBV27
clone_size: many

cdr3_nt: TGTGCCAGCAGTTTGTTGACAGGGTCATACGAGCAGTACTTC
cdr3_aa: CASSLLTGSYEQYF
j_call: TRBJ2-7
d_call: TRBD1
v_call: TRBV28
clone_size: many

cdr3_nt: TGTGCCACCAGTGGGACACCCAAGGCTAGCGGGAGTTTGTATGAGCAGTTCTTC
cdr3_aa: CATSGTPKASGSLYEQFF
j_call: TRBJ2-1
d_call: TRBD2
v_call: TRBV24-1
clone_size: few

cdr3_nt: TGTGCCGGCAGCCAAGGCACAGATACGCAGTATTTT
cdr3_aa: CAGSQGTDTQYF
j_call: TRBJ2-3
d_call: -
v_call: TRBV3-1
clone_size: -

cdr3_nt: TGTGCCAGCAGCCAAGGTCCCTCTGGAAACACCATATATTTT
cdr3_aa: CASSQGPSGNTIYF
j_call: TRBJ1-3
d_call: -
v_call: TRBV3-1
clone_size: -

cdr3_nt: TGTGCCAGCAGGCCTTTGGCGACAGACCGCCAAGAGACCCAGTACTTC
cdr3_aa: CASRPLATDRQETQYF
j_call: TRBJ2-5
d_call: -
v_call: TRBV13
clone_size: many

cdr3_nt: TGTGCCAGCAGCGGGGCGGGCGACCGCTCAGTTCCCGGGGAGCTGTTTTTT
cdr3_aa: CASSGAGDRSVPGELFF
j_call: TRBJ2-2
d_call: -
v_call: TRBV7-9
clone_size: many

cdr3_nt: TGTGCCAGCAGTGAATGGGGGCGTCTGGGATACGAGCAGTACTTC
cdr3_aa: CASSEWGRLGYEQYF
j_call: TRBJ2-7
d_call: -
v_call: TRBV25-1
clone_size: -

cdr3_nt: TGTGCCAGCAGCCAAGATTCGGGTGGCAATCAGCCCCAGCATTTT
cdr3_aa: CASSQDSGGNQPQHF
j_call: TRBJ1-5
d_call: -
v_call: TRBV3-1
clone_size: few

cdr3_nt: TGTGCCAGCAGTGCAGGGACTAGCGAGGCACAAGAGACCCAGTACTTC
cdr3_aa: CASSAGTSEAQETQYF
j_call: TRBJ2-5
d_call: TRBD2
v_call: TRBV12-3/TRBV12-4
clone_size: -

cdr3_nt: TGTGCCAGCAGTTTATATGGCCTATTTGAGAACACTGAAGCTTTCTTT
cdr3_aa: CASSLYGLFENTEAFF
j_call: TRBJ1-1
d_call: -
v_call: TRBV28
clone_size: few

cdr3_nt: TGCAGTGCTCGGTCTAGTGATGTACAAGAGACCCAGTACTTC
cdr3_aa: CSARSSDVQETQYF
j_call: TRBJ2-5
d_call: -
v_call: TRBV20-1
clone_size: -

cdr3_nt: TGTGCCAGCAGCGGGGGACTGGTGGGAGGGTACTACGAGCAGTACTTC
cdr3_aa: CASSGGLVGGYYEQYF
j_call: TRBJ2-7
d_call: TRBD2
v_call: TRBV7-2
clone_size: many

cdr3_nt: TGTGCCAGCAGTCATACAGAGGCAAAAGAGACCCAGTACTTC
cdr3_aa: CASSHTEAKETQYF
j_call: TRBJ2-5
d_call: -
v_call: TRBV21-1
clone_size: -

cdr3_nt: TGTGCCAGCAGCCAAGAGTTTGAAGAGACCCAGTACTTC
cdr3_aa: CASSQEFEETQYF
j_call: TRBJ2-5
d_call: -
v_call: TRBV14
clone_size: many

cdr3_nt: TGCGCCAGCAGCCAAGATAGGTTGCGGGGGAACAAAGAGACCCAGTACTTC
cdr3_aa: CASSQDRLRGNKETQYF
j_call: TRBJ2-5
d_call: TRBD2
v_call: TRBV4-3
clone_size: once

cdr3_nt: TGTGCCAGCAGCTTATTGGTCGGGGCCGTTTTGGAGCAGTACTTC
cdr3_aa: CASSLLVGAVLEQYF
j_call: TRBJ2-7
d_call: -
v_call: TRBV7-9
clone_size: many

cdr3_nt: TGTGCCAGCAGGACCGGGACACCAAAAATTACCGGGGAGCTGTTTTTT
cdr3_aa: CASRTGTPKITGELFF
j_call: TRBJ2-2
d_call: -
v_call: TRBV6-2/TRBV6-3
clone_size: few

cdr3_nt: TGTGCCAGCAAGACTAGCGGGATGCAAGAGACCCAGTACTTC
cdr3_aa: CASKTSGMQETQYF
j_call: TRBJ2-5
d_call: TRBD2
v_call: TRBV2
clone_size: many

cdr3_nt: TGTGCCAGCAGCACCCCCCGCCGGGACATGTCCTACGAGCAGTACTTC
cdr3_aa: CASSTPRRDMSYEQYF
j_call: TRBJ2-7
d_call: -
v_call: TRBV7-8
clone_size: -

cdr3_nt: TGTGCCAGCAGCCAGGACAGACTAGCTTTCTACAATGAGCAGTTCTTC
cdr3_aa: CASSQDRLAFYNEQFF
j_call: TRBJ2-1
d_call: -
v_call: TRBV11-2
clone_size: -

cdr3_nt: TGCGCCAGCAGCCAAGTCCCAACAGAGCCCCAGCATTTT
cdr3_aa: CASSQVPTEPQHF
j_call: TRBJ1-5
d_call: -
v_call: TRBV4-1
clone_size: few

cdr3_nt: TGCGCCAGCAGCCAAGGGACACTCACAGATACGCAGTATTTT
cdr3_aa: CASSQGTLTDTQYF
j_call: TRBJ2-3
d_call: -
v_call: TRBV4-3
clone_size: many

cdr3_nt: TGCAGTGCTACCACCCGGGCCAGCTCCTACGAGCAGTACTTC
cdr3_aa: CSATTRASSYEQYF
j_call: TRBJ2-7
d_call: -
v_call: TRBV20-1
clone_size: few

cdr3_nt: TGTGCCAGCAGCTTAGTTTTGGGCCGGGACAGGGACACCGGGGAGCTGTTTTTT
cdr3_aa: CASSLVLGRDRDTGELFF
j_call: TRBJ2-2
d_call: TRBD1
v_call: TRBV7-6
clone_size: few

cdr3_nt: TGTGCCAGCAGTGGTCGTCGGGACCGTGAAGCTTTCTTT
cdr3_aa: CASSGRRDREAFF
j_call: TRBJ1-1
d_call: -
v_call: TRBV6-1
clone_size: -

cdr3_nt: TGTGCCAGCAGCCTTAGGCGCAGGAACTCCTACGAGCAGTACTTC
cdr3_aa: CASSLRRRNSYEQYF
j_call: TRBJ2-7
d_call: -
v_call: TRBV5-6
clone_size: many

cdr3_nt: TGTGCCAGCAGTTATCAATCCCCGGATCAGCCCCAGCATTTT
cdr3_aa: CASSYQSPDQPQHF
j_call: TRBJ1-5
d_call: -
v_call: TRBV6-2/TRBV6-3
clone_size: few

cdr3_nt: TGTGCCAGCAGGACCCTTGGGACCTTGAGCACTGAAGCTTTCTTT
cdr3_aa: CASRTLGTLSTEAFF
j_call: TRBJ1-1
d_call: -
v_call: TRBV2
clone_size: -

cdr3_nt: TGTGCCAGCAGCCTTGGTGTTGCTAGCACAGATACGCAGTATTTT
cdr3_aa: CASSLGVASTDTQYF
j_call: TRBJ2-3
d_call: -
v_call: TRBV14
clone_size: many

cdr3_nt: TGCAGTGCTAACCCACTAGAACTAGCGGGTGACGAGCAGTACTTC
cdr3_aa: CSANPLELAGDEQYF
j_call: TRBJ2-7
d_call: TRBD2
v_call: TRBV20-1
clone_size: many

cdr3_nt: TGTGCCTGGACGGGACTTCCAGGGGCTGGAAACACCATATATTTT
cdr3_aa: CAWTGLPGAGNTIYF
j_call: TRBJ1-3
d_call: -
v_call: TRBV30
clone_size: many

cdr3_nt: TGCGCCAGCAGCCCGGAGTCCCGGGACATCTTTATGAACACTGAAGCTTTCTTT
cdr3_aa: CASSPESRDIFMNTEAFF
j_call: TRBJ1-1
d_call: -
v_call: TRBV5-1
clone_size: many

cdr3_nt: TGTGCCAGCGGCTTAGCGGCCGGGGCTAGCACAGATACGCAGTATTTT
cdr3_aa: CASGLAAGASTDTQYF
j_call: TRBJ2-3
d_call: -
v_call: TRBV27
clone_size: once

cdr3_nt: TGTGCCAGCAGCCTAACCGGGACAGGGGACAACACTGAAGCTTTCTTT
cdr3_aa: CASSLTGTGDNTEAFF
j_call: TRBJ1-1
d_call: TRBD1
v_call: TRBV3-1
clone_size: many

cdr3_nt: TGCGCCAGCAGTGAGTCGACAGCCGATACGCAGTATTTT
cdr3_aa: CASSESTADTQYF
j_call: TRBJ2-3
d_call: -
v_call: TRBV10-2
clone_size: -

cdr3_nt: TGTGCCAGCAGCTTGTGGGGAAACTCCTACGAGCAGTACTTC
cdr3_aa: CASSLWGNSYEQYF
j_call: TRBJ2-7
d_call: -
v_call: TRBV5-6
clone_size: many

cdr3_nt: TGTGCCAGCAGCCGGGGGCAGGGGTATCGCCAAGAGACCCAGTACTTC
cdr3_aa: CASSRGQGYRQETQYF
j_call: TRBJ2-5
d_call: -
v_call: TRBV3-1
clone_size: few

cdr3_nt: TGCGCCAGCAGCCAAGATCTACAGTGTGGAAACACCATATATTTT
cdr3_aa: CASSQDLQCGNTIYF
j_call: TRBJ1-3
d_call: -
v_call: TRBV4-1
clone_size: -

cdr3_nt: TGTGCCTGGAGTGGGGCGGCCTTGAACACTGAAGCTTTCTTT
cdr3_aa: CAWSGAALNTEAFF
j_call: TRBJ1-1
d_call: -
v_call: TRBV30
clone_size: -

cdr3_nt: TGTGCCAGCAGCTCCGGGACAGGGGGCATTTGGGAAAAACTGTTTTTT
cdr3_aa: CASSSGTGGIWEKLFF
j_call: TRBJ1-4
d_call: TRBD1
v_call: TRBV7-9
clone_size: many

cdr3_nt: TGTGCCAGCACCCCCCTCCCCGGCAATGAGCAGTTCTTC
cdr3_aa: CASTPLPGNEQFF
j_call: TRBJ2-1
d_call: -
v_call: TRBV7-9
clone_size: few

cdr3_nt: TGTGCCAGCGGCTATGGCGCCCTAGGAGGAGAGAGCTCCTACGAGCGGTACTTC
cdr3_aa: CASGYGALGGESSYERYF
j_call: TRBJ2-7
d_call: -
v_call: TRBV5-3
clone_size: -

cdr3_nt: TGTGCCACTTCCCGGACAGACACAGATACGCAGTATTTT
cdr3_aa: CATSRTDTDTQYF
j_call: TRBJ2-3
d_call: -
v_call: TRBV19
clone_size: many

cdr3_nt: TGTGCCATCAGTTACGACAGGTTGAACGCTGAAGCTTTCTTT
cdr3_aa: CAISYDRLNAEAFF
j_call: TRBJ1-1
d_call: -
v_call: TRBV10-3
clone_size: -

cdr3_nt: TGTGCCAGCAGCGTAGCATCGTATGGAGATACGCAGTATTTT
cdr3_aa: CASSVASYGDTQYF
j_call: TRBJ2-3
d_call: -
v_call: TRBV9
clone_size: many